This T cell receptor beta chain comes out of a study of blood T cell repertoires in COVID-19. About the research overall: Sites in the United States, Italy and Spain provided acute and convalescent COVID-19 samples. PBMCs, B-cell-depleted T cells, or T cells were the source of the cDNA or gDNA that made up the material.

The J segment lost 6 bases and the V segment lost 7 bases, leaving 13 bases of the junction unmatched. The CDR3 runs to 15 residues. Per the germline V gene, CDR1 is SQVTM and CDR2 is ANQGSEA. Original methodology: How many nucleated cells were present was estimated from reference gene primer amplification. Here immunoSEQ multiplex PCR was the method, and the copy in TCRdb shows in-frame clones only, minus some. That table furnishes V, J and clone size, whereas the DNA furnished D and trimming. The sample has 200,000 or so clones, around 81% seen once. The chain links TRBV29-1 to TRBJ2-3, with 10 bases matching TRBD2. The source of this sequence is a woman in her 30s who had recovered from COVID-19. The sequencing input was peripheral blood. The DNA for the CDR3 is TGCAGCGGGGTCGGACTAGCGGATAGGGGGGATACGCAGTATTTT. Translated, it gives CSGVGLADRGDTQYF.